Listed below are T cell receptor beta chains from one sample, sequenced in a study of cytomegalovirus exposure and HLA in healthy donors. TCRdb's copy holds only in-frame clones and misses some; the assay was immunoSEQ multiplex PCR. Of some 140,000 clones listed, roughly nine tenths are singletons. Sequencing was performed on PBMCs. Receptors originate from a man aged 18 to 35 in good health and CMV-seronegative. The CDR3 runs from the conserved cysteine through the conserved F or W. Each record gives: D gene, J gene, clone size, V gene, CDR3 protein, CDR3 DNA. The D gene is left open where the match is weak. Some rows have no size entry. The others give once, few or many, or a class for an expanded clone.

>NA|TRBJ2-3|NA|TRBV11-3
CASSLDPSTDTQYF
TGTGCCAGCAGCTTAGATCCTAGCACAGATACGCAGTATTTT
>TRBD2|TRBJ2-7|few|TRBV7-6
CASSSKAGGYEQYF
TGTGCCAGCAGCTCTAAAGCGGGGGGGTACGAGCAGTACTTC
>NA|TRBJ1-1|NA|TRBV11-3
CASSSEWRKAEAFF
TGTGCCAGCAGCTCGGAGTGGAGGAAGGCTGAAGCTTTCTTT
>TRBD1|TRBJ2-2|NA|TRBV6-1
CASTTGHTGELFF
TGTGCCAGCACGACAGGGCACACCGGGGAGCTGTTTTTT
>NA|TRBJ2-3|medium-sized|TRBV19
CASSLTGWVTQYF
TGTGCCAGTAGTTTGACAGGTTGGGTTACGCAGTATTTT
>NA|TRBJ1-1|NA|TRBV2
CASTRQDTEAFF
TGTGCCAGCACCCGACAGGACACTGAAGCTTTCTTT
>NA|TRBJ2-2|NA|TRBV11-2
CASSLTRDILDTGELFF
TGTGCCAGCAGCCTCACCAGGGACATCCTGGACACCGGGGAGCTGTTTTTT
>NA|TRBJ2-1|NA|TRBV27
CTTTKDRSSYNEQFF
TGTACCACCACTAAAGACCGGAGCTCCTACAATGAGCAGTTCTTC
>NA|TRBJ2-5|NA|TRBV5-1
CASSLSPYQETQYF
TGCGCCAGCAGCTTGTCCCCGTACCAAGAGACCCAGTACTTC
>TRBD1|TRBJ1-5|NA|TRBV19
CASKTGTGLRSNQPQHF
TGTGCCAGTAAGACCGGGACAGGGCTTCGGAGCAATCAGCCCCAGCATTTT
>NA|TRBJ2-2|NA|TRBV5-4
CASSLLPSRLHTGELFF
TGTGCCAGCAGCTTGCTACCATCAAGACTCCACACCGGGGAGCTGTTTTTT
>NA|TRBJ2-3|once|TRBV27
CASSLSVSGGDTQYF
TGTGCCAGCAGTTTATCCGTATCGGGCGGGGATACGCAGTATTTT
>TRBD2|TRBJ2-7|once|TRBV4-1
CASSQDREDRSSYEQYF
TGCGCCAGCAGCCAAGATCGGGAGGACCGAAGCTCCTACGAGCAGTACTTC
>TRBD1|TRBJ1-1|once|TRBV28
CASSGYRGRTEAFF
TGTGCCAGCAGTGGATACAGGGGGCGTACTGAAGCTTTCTTT